This T cell receptor (beta chain) was sequenced for a study of T cell repertoires in cytomegalovirus infection. Background on the study: Epitope selection comprised recently identified HLA-C-restricted CMV epitopes and well-studied HLA-B-restricted CMV epitopes. Matching HLA type and CMV infection were both indicated by public TCR beta signatures. Whole-study results and caveats: Adding up the frequency of public TCR beta families identified people who carried CMV plus the relevant HLA. HLA-C-restricted CMV-specific TCR beta clonotypes were dominant in the ex vivo response.

V lost 4 bases and J lost 2; bases outside the gene matches: 6. This CDR3 region has 16 residues. Germline-derived CDR1 and CDR2 are SGHDN and FVKESK. TCRdb analysed the reads with MiXCR anew, one entry per CDR3 protein. This table has around 300,000 distinct CDR3 sequences, roughly 25% appearing once. This clonotype was observed a few times. Antigen: not known. The sample consisted of cultured PBMCs, taken from culture after CMV antigen stimulation. The source is a human donor in good health (CMV status not recorded). Some clones in this sample may be carry-over from other donors' samples. J is TRBJ2-4 and V is TRBV14; 9 positions agree with TRBD1. CDR3 sequence: CASSRRGQGTKNIQYF. CDR3 DNA sequence: TGTGCCAGCAGCCGGAGGGGACAGGGTACCAAAAACATTCAGTACTTC.